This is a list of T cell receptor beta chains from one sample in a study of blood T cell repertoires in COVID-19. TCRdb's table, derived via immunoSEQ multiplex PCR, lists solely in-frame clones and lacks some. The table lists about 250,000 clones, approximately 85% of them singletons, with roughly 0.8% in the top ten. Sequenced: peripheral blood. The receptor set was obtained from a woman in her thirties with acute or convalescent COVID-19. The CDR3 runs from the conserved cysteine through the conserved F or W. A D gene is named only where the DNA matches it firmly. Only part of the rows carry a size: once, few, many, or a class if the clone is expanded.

CDR3nt: TGTGCCAGCAGCTTAGCCCCCCGTTCCTCCTATCAGCCCCAGCATTTT; CDR3aa: CASSLAPRSSYQPQHF; abundance: .; d_gene: .; j_gene: TRBJ1-5; v_gene: TRBV7-8
CDR3nt: TGTGCCAGTGGGACAGGGGCTGGAAACACCATATATTTT; CDR3aa: CASGTGAGNTIYF; abundance: .; d_gene: TRBD1; j_gene: TRBJ1-3; v_gene: TRBV19
CDR3nt: TGTGCCAGCAGCAAAGTTAGCCTATTC; CDR3aa: CASSKVSLF; abundance: .; d_gene: .; j_gene: TRBJ2-4; v_gene: TRBV21-1
CDR3nt: TGTGCCAGCAGTGAAGGGACAGGTAACTACGAGCAGTACTTC; CDR3aa: CASSEGTGNYEQYF; abundance: once; d_gene: TRBD1; j_gene: TRBJ2-7; v_gene: TRBV2
CDR3nt: TGTGCCAGCACTGGGCTAGCGGGGCCCTACAATGAGCAGTTCTTC; CDR3aa: CASTGLAGPYNEQFF; abundance: once; d_gene: TRBD2; j_gene: TRBJ2-1; v_gene: TRBV6-5
CDR3nt: TGTGCCAGCAGCCGAGAGGGACCCGGGAGGGATCAGCCCCAGCATTTT; CDR3aa: CASSREGPGRDQPQHF; abundance: once; d_gene: .; j_gene: TRBJ1-5; v_gene: TRBV3-1/TRBV3-2
CDR3nt: TGTGCCAGCAGGGGAACAGGGGTAACTGAAGCTTTCTTT; CDR3aa: CASRGTGVTEAFF; abundance: .; d_gene: TRBD1; j_gene: TRBJ1-1; v_gene: TRBV6-5
CDR3nt: TGTGCCAGCAGTGAAGACTTGGGACTAGTCGTCGGCGAGCAGTACTTC; CDR3aa: CASSEDLGLVVGEQYF; abundance: .; d_gene: TRBD2; j_gene: TRBJ2-7; v_gene: TRBV27
CDR3nt: TGCGCCAGCAGCCTAGGGACAGGGGTTCGCTCCTACAATGAGCAGTTCTTC; CDR3aa: CASSLGTGVRSYNEQFF; abundance: once; d_gene: TRBD1; j_gene: TRBJ2-1; v_gene: TRBV5-1
CDR3nt: TGTGCCAGCAGCCGAGGACTAGCGGGAGTGGAGACCCAGTACTTC; CDR3aa: CASSRGLAGVETQYF; abundance: .; d_gene: TRBD2; j_gene: TRBJ2-5; v_gene: TRBV6-5
CDR3nt: TGTGCCAGCAGCGTACAGGGGAATCAGCCCCAGCATTTT; CDR3aa: CASSVQGNQPQHF; abundance: .; d_gene: TRBD1; j_gene: TRBJ1-5; v_gene: TRBV3-1/TRBV3-2
CDR3nt: TGTGCCAGCAGTTTAAGGCACGGGGGGCCTGGCTACACCTTC; CDR3aa: CASSLRHGGPGYTF; abundance: .; d_gene: .; j_gene: TRBJ1-2; v_gene: TRBV27
CDR3nt: TGTGCCAGCAGCTTAAAAGCTAGCGGCAACGAGCAGTACTTC; CDR3aa: CASSLKASGNEQYF; abundance: .; d_gene: TRBD2; j_gene: TRBJ2-7; v_gene: TRBV11-2
CDR3nt: TGTGCCTGGAGTGTAGCTAGCGGGCTATACAATGAGCAGTTCTTC; CDR3aa: CAWSVASGLYNEQFF; abundance: .; d_gene: TRBD2; j_gene: TRBJ2-1; v_gene: TRBV30
CDR3nt: TGTGCCAGCAGCTGGATACCATCGGGACTAGCGGGAGCTCGAAGGGAGCAGTACTTC; CDR3aa: CASSWIPSGLAGARREQYF; abundance: once; d_gene: TRBD2; j_gene: TRBJ2-7; v_gene: TRBV5-8
CDR3nt: TGTGCCAGTAGTATAGAGAGAGGGAGCCAGCATTTT; CDR3aa: CASSIERGSQHF; abundance: .; d_gene: .; j_gene: TRBJ1-5; v_gene: TRBV19
CDR3nt: TGTGCCAGCAGTGAATATAGAGAGAGATTCGGCTACACCTTC; CDR3aa: CASSEYRERFGYTF; abundance: once; d_gene: .; j_gene: TRBJ1-2; v_gene: TRBV25-1
CDR3nt: TGTGCCAGCAGGAGAGGACAGGGGGCGAACAATGAGCAGTTCTTC; CDR3aa: CASRRGQGANNEQFF; abundance: .; d_gene: TRBD1; j_gene: TRBJ2-1; v_gene: TRBV7-9
CDR3nt: TGTGCCAGCAGCTGGCCCCCGGGCTACGAGCAGTACTTC; CDR3aa: CASSWPPGYEQYF; abundance: .; d_gene: .; j_gene: TRBJ2-7; v_gene: TRBV3-1/TRBV3-2
CDR3nt: TGTGCTAGTGGTCTTCAGGTTCAAGAGACCCAGTACTTC; CDR3aa: CASGLQVQETQYF; abundance: .; d_gene: .; j_gene: TRBJ2-5; v_gene: TRBV12-5
CDR3nt: TGTGCCAGCAGCTTCCGGGACACAAAAGTGGACGAGCAGTACTTC; CDR3aa: CASSFRDTKVDEQYF; abundance: .; d_gene: .; j_gene: TRBJ2-7; v_gene: TRBV7-2
CDR3nt: TGTGCTAGTGGTTTCGGGACAAAGAACACTGAAGCTTTCTTT; CDR3aa: CASGFGTKNTEAFF; abundance: .; d_gene: .; j_gene: TRBJ1-1; v_gene: TRBV12-5
CDR3nt: TGTGCCAGCAGTTTATTTGGGACAGCCTACGAGCAGTACTTC; CDR3aa: CASSLFGTAYEQYF; abundance: .; d_gene: TRBD1; j_gene: TRBJ2-7; v_gene: TRBV27
CDR3nt: TGCGCCAGCAGCTTGTTCCCGAGGGAAAAACTGTTTTTT; CDR3aa: CASSLFPREKLFF; abundance: .; d_gene: .; j_gene: TRBJ1-4; v_gene: TRBV5-1
CDR3nt: TGTGCCAGTAGTATCGGGCAGGGAAGGGGCTACACCTTC; CDR3aa: CASSIGQGRGYTF; abundance: .; d_gene: .; j_gene: TRBJ1-2; v_gene: TRBV19
CDR3nt: TGTGCCATCAGTGAGCCGACAAGAACAGATACGCAGTATTTT; CDR3aa: CAISEPTRTDTQYF; abundance: .; d_gene: .; j_gene: TRBJ2-3; v_gene: TRBV10-3
CDR3nt: TGTGCCACCAGCAGAGATAGGGGGTCTGAAGCTTTCTTT; CDR3aa: CATSRDRGSEAFF; abundance: .; d_gene: .; j_gene: TRBJ1-1; v_gene: TRBV15
CDR3nt: TGTGCCAGCAGTTCCAAGAGCGGTCCTGGGCCCTACGAGCAGTACTTC; CDR3aa: CASSSKSGPGPYEQYF; abundance: .; d_gene: .; j_gene: TRBJ2-7; v_gene: TRBV7-2
CDR3nt: TGTGCCTGGAGTGTCGGGGTTAGGGTTACTAGCGACAATGAGCAGTTCTTC; CDR3aa: CAWSVGVRVTSDNEQFF; abundance: .; d_gene: TRBD2; j_gene: TRBJ2-1; v_gene: TRBV30
CDR3nt: TGTGCCAGTAACCCGACAGGGGGCCTGGGAGAGCAGTACTTC; CDR3aa: CASNPTGGLGEQYF; abundance: .; d_gene: TRBD1; j_gene: TRBJ2-7; v_gene: TRBV19
CDR3nt: TGCAGTGCTAGTTTCGGGCAGGGCCTGTCGAGCAATCAGCCCCAGCATTTT; CDR3aa: CSASFGQGLSSNQPQHF; abundance: .; d_gene: .; j_gene: TRBJ1-5; v_gene: TRBV20-1
CDR3nt: TGTGCCAGCTCACCCCTTAGTAGCACAGATACGCAGTATTTT; CDR3aa: CASSPLSSTDTQYF; abundance: .; d_gene: .; j_gene: TRBJ2-3; v_gene: TRBV18
CDR3nt: TGTGCCAGCAGCTTCAACCCGGTCAATTCACCCCTCCACTTT; CDR3aa: CASSFNPVNSPLHF; abundance: once; d_gene: .; j_gene: TRBJ1-6; v_gene: TRBV7-2
CDR3nt: TGTGCCAGCAGTTACTTCACAGGGTACGAGCAGTACTTC; CDR3aa: CASSYFTGYEQYF; abundance: .; d_gene: .; j_gene: TRBJ2-7; v_gene: TRBV6-2/TRBV6-3
CDR3nt: TGTGCCACCACCCAGGACAGGGCCGCCTACAATGAGCAGTTCTTC; CDR3aa: CATTQDRAAYNEQFF; abundance: .; d_gene: TRBD1; j_gene: TRBJ2-1; v_gene: TRBV15
CDR3nt: TGTGCCAGCTCACCGACAGGGTTGAATGAGCAGTTCTTC; CDR3aa: CASSPTGLNEQFF; abundance: .; d_gene: TRBD1; j_gene: TRBJ2-1; v_gene: TRBV18
CDR3nt: TGCGCCAGCAGCTTGGCCAGGGGACTAGCGGTCACAGATACGCAGTATTTT; CDR3aa: CASSLARGLAVTDTQYF; abundance: .; d_gene: TRBD2; j_gene: TRBJ2-3; v_gene: TRBV5-1
CDR3nt: TGTGCCAGCAGCCCACTAGCGGGAGTAGCAGATACGCAGTATTTT; CDR3aa: CASSPLAGVADTQYF; abundance: .; d_gene: TRBD2; j_gene: TRBJ2-3; v_gene: TRBV7-8
CDR3nt: TGTGCCAGCTCACCGCCTTCGGAGGAGACCCAGTACTTC; CDR3aa: CASSPPSEETQYF; abundance: .; d_gene: .; j_gene: TRBJ2-5; v_gene: TRBV18
CDR3nt: TGTGCCAGCAGCCCCTGGGAGGGTTCATGGGAGCAGTACTTC; CDR3aa: CASSPWEGSWEQYF; abundance: .; d_gene: TRBD2; j_gene: TRBJ2-7; v_gene: TRBV6-6
CDR3nt: TGCGCCAGCAGCCAAGATGCTAGCCCGAACACCGGGGAGCTGTTTTTT; CDR3aa: CASSQDASPNTGELFF; abundance: .; d_gene: .; j_gene: TRBJ2-2; v_gene: TRBV4-3
CDR3nt: TGTGCCAGTAGTATGCCTCGGGTCCTCATGAACACTGAAGCTTTCTTT; CDR3aa: CASSMPRVLMNTEAFF; abundance: .; d_gene: .; j_gene: TRBJ1-1; v_gene: TRBV19
CDR3nt: TGTGCCAGTCGTGCGAGCCTAGCCAAAAACATTCAGTACTTC; CDR3aa: CASRASLAKNIQYF; abundance: .; d_gene: .; j_gene: TRBJ2-4; v_gene: TRBV19
CDR3nt: TGTGCCAGCAGTTCCGGAGCCCTGGGCGGGGAGCTGTTTTTT; CDR3aa: CASSSGALGGELFF; abundance: .; d_gene: .; j_gene: TRBJ2-2; v_gene: TRBV6-5
CDR3nt: TGCAGTGCTAGTCCTCAAGAGACCCAGTACTTC; CDR3aa: CSASPQETQYF; abundance: .; d_gene: .; j_gene: TRBJ2-5; v_gene: TRBV20-1
CDR3nt: TGTGCCAGTAGTATAAAGGGGACTAGCTCCTACAATGAGCAGTTCTTC; CDR3aa: CASSIKGTSSYNEQFF; abundance: .; d_gene: TRBD2; j_gene: TRBJ2-1; v_gene: TRBV19
CDR3nt: TGTGCCAGTAGTATTAGAGGGGGCGCAGGTCAGCCCCAGCATTTT; CDR3aa: CASSIRGGAGQPQHF; abundance: .; d_gene: TRBD1; j_gene: TRBJ1-5; v_gene: TRBV19
CDR3nt: TGTGCCAGCAGCCGTAGCGGGAGCCTTAATGAGCAGTTCTTC; CDR3aa: CASSRSGSLNEQFF; abundance: .; d_gene: TRBD2; j_gene: TRBJ2-1; v_gene: TRBV5-4
CDR3nt: TGCAGCGTTGGGACTAGCGGGAGTGTCACCGGGGAGCTGTTTTTT; CDR3aa: CSVGTSGSVTGELFF; abundance: .; d_gene: TRBD2; j_gene: TRBJ2-2; v_gene: TRBV29-1
CDR3nt: TGTGCCAGCAGCCAAGATATGCATCAGGGCAATGAGCAGTTCTTC; CDR3aa: CASSQDMHQGNEQFF; abundance: .; d_gene: .; j_gene: TRBJ2-1; v_gene: TRBV4-2
CDR3nt: TGTGCCAGTAGTGCCATTATGAACAGGGCCCAGGAGACCCAGTACTTC; CDR3aa: CASSAIMNRAQETQYF; abundance: .; d_gene: .; j_gene: TRBJ2-5; v_gene: TRBV19
CDR3nt: TGTGCCAGCAGTTCGCAAGGCGGGTACGAGCAGTACTTC; CDR3aa: CASSSQGGYEQYF; abundance: .; d_gene: .; j_gene: TRBJ2-7; v_gene: TRBV6-6